The source of this TCR beta chain is a study of graft-versus-host responses after intestinal transplantation. Study outcomes and limitations: GvH clones were identified in recipient marrow, with some first appearing in ileum or blood. The presence of high graft-versus-host to host-versus-graft clonal ratios in allografts characterized patients with graft-donor T cell macrochimerism.

A word on this clone: The target antigen is unknown.

Generated by immunoSEQ multiplex PCR, the TCRdb table keeps only in-frame clones and is missing some. The profile shows 85,000 to 90,000 clones, about four fifths of them singletons. Germline loops: CDR1 SGDLS, CDR2 YYNGEE. The CDR3 sequence is 13 residues long. The trim removed 3 bases at V and 5 bases at J, leaving 0 bases unmatched. The input for sequencing was unstimulated CD8+ T cells sorted from spleen or lymph node cells, taken before intestinal transplant. The rearrangement joins TRBV9 to TRBJ2-2; 8 positions match TRBD1. The sequence came from a human donor who received an intestinal transplant. CDR3 protein: CASSGTGTGELFF. The DNA for the CDR3 is TGTGCCAGCAGCGGGACAGGGACCGGGGAGCTGTTTTTT.